These 14 T cell receptor beta chains came from one sample sequenced in a study of T cell responses to AZD1222 COVID-19 vaccine (dated by TCRdb to about 2021). The time point label, read with the paper, signifies: baseline before first vaccination. The library was produced with the immunoSEQ multiplex PCR assay. TCRdb mirrors the immuneACCESS table, restricted to in-frame sequences. Some clones are absent from its copies; in checked studies, under half trace to an unresolved V gene, and the reason for the others is unknown. The sample profile shows 130,000 or so clones; about 89% of them were found once. Over 5% of the sample goes to the ten largest clones. The source material was peripheral blood, sampled on day 0 of AZD1222 vaccination. These TCRs come from an adult in good health.

The gene calls are TRBV3-1 (or the pseudogene TRBV3-2) and TRBJ2-7; D uncertain. The CDR3 has 15 residues. The germline V gene has CDR1 LGHDT and CDR2 YNNKEL (reference sequence). The V end was cut by 7 bases, the J end by 6 bases, with 22 bases between. In DNA form, the CDR3 reads TGTGCCAGCACCAAAGGCCCCAACACCCAATCCGAGCAGTACTTC. Its translation: CASTKGPNTQSEQYF.

The V and J genes are TRBV19 and TRBJ1-5, with no clear D. Germline CDR1 is LNHDA and CDR2 is SQIVND (reference sequence). V gave up 7 bases and J gave up 1 base, with 11 bases separating them. The CDR3 is made up of 14 amino acids. CDR3: CASNRATSNQPQHF. The CDR3 DNA is TGTGCCAGTAACCGGGCCACCAGCAATCAGCCCCAGCATTTT.

Worth noting for this clone: A read error may produce the germline difference seen at one junction end. The chain joins TRBV2 to TRBJ2-7; a possible D gene is TRBD1 (6 bases). CDR1 is SNHLY, CDR2 FYNNEI, per germline. The CDR3 length is 14 residues. This CDR3 reads CASREGGGRYEQYF. Here the CDR3 DNA reads TGTGCCAGCAGGGAAGGGGGTGGGCGATACGAGCAGTACTTC.

CDR3 in amino acids: CASSVDTGTGELFF. CDR3 sequence (DNA): TGCGCCAGCAGCGTGGATACAGGGACCGGGGAGCTGTTTTTT. The chain carries TRBV5-1 and TRBJ2-2; weak D call: TRBD1 (6 bases). The CDR3 spans 14 residues. CDR1 and CDR2 (germline): SGHRS, YFSETQ. Between the trimmed V and J ends, which lost 4 bases and 5 bases, there was a span of 12 bases.

The CDR3 is CASSLRRVGMNTEAFF. The CDR3 DNA sequence: TGTGCCAGCAGTTTGAGGAGGGTTGGGATGAACACTGAAGCTTTCTTT. The chain employs TRBV27 and TRBJ1-1; D not resolved. Between the trimmed V and J ends, which lost 3 bases and 0 bases, there was a span of 14 bases. In germline, CDR1 is MNHEY, CDR2 SMNVEV (reference sequence). This CDR3 has 16 residues.

The chain carries TRBV6-5 and TRBJ1-1; D possibly corresponds to TRBD1 (5 bases). The CDR3 is 15 amino acids. Germline loops: CDR1 MNHEY, CDR2 SVGAGI. The V gene lost 7 bases and the J gene lost 3 bases, with 18 bases spanning the gap. CDR3 sequence: CASNIRDLGYTEAFF. Here the CDR3 DNA reads TGTGCCAGCAATATCCGGGACCTCGGGTACACTGAAGCTTTCTTT.

V usage is TRBV29-1 and J usage is TRBJ2-7, with D unresolved. Germline values: CDR1 SQVTM, CDR2 ANQGSEA. The CDR3 length is 13 residues. V gave up 4 bases and J gave up 1 base, with 11 bases separating them. DNA of the CDR3: TGCAGCGTTGTGTCAGCATTTTCCTACGAGCAGTACTTC. Its translation: CSVVSAFSYEQYF.

This rearrangement joins TRBV29-1 to TRBJ1-1; tentative D call: TRBD1 (5 bases). Germline assignment: CDR1 SQVTM and CDR2 ANQGSEA. V was shortened by 8 bases and J by 2 bases, with 18 bases between the two germline ends. The CDR3 sequence is 14 residues long. The CDR3 loop is CSTRAGTVNTEAFF. As DNA, the CDR3 is TGCAGCACCCGGGCTGGGACCGTTAACACTGAAGCTTTCTTT.

This chain joins TRBV12-3 or TRBV12-4 and TRBJ1-2; no clear D. V lost 5 bases and J lost 4, with 11 bases in between. The CDR3 covers 13 residues. This CDR3 reads CASSRGVPYGYTF. CDR3 nucleotides: TGTGCCAGCAGTCGAGGCGTCCCCTATGGCTACACCTTC.

J is TRBJ2-1 and V is TRBV6-5, with 8 bases aligning to TRBD1. The trim removed 5 bases at V and 12 bases at J, leaving 12 bases unmatched. Germline values: CDR1 MNHEY, CDR2 SVGAGI. There are 14 residues in the CDR3. CDR3 sequence (DNA): TGTGCCAGCAGTCTACGGACAGGGTGGGGAGGGCAGTTCTTC. Amino acids: CASSLRTGWGGQFF.

The chain carries TRBV9 and TRBJ2-5; 8 nucleotides line up with TRBD1. Germline lookup yields CDR1 SGDLS and CDR2 YYNGEE. The CDR3 covers 14 residues. V shed 0 bases and J 7 bases; nucleotides not matched to a gene: 5. Written as DNA, the CDR3 is TGTGCCAGCAGCGTAGGAGACAGGGGAGGGACCCAGTACTTC. It codes for CASSVGDRGGTQYF.

This sequence joins TRBV6-1 and TRBJ1-1; D is undetermined. The CDR3 consists of 15 residues. CDR1 is MNHNS and CDR2 is SASEGT in the germline V gene. With 1 base removed from V and 6 bases from J, the gap between germline ends came to 15 bases. The CDR3 nucleotides read TGTGCCAGCAGTGAAGTTGGAGGGTCCCACTCTGAAGCTTTCTTT. Residues: CASSEVGGSHSEAFF.

The genes are TRBV11-2 and TRBJ2-3, with D possibly TRBD2 on 6 matching bases. Germline CDR1 is SGHAT and CDR2 is FQNNGV. Trimming took off 6 bases at V and 4 bases at J, with 17 bases between the two ends. This CDR3 is built from 15 residues. The CDR3 sequence: CASSPQSGPADTQYF. CDR3 nucleotide sequence: TGTGCCAGCAGTCCCCAAAGCGGGCCCGCAGATACGCAGTATTTT.

The rearrangement links TRBV4-2 to TRBJ1-3, with 7 nucleotides matching TRBD1. Per germline, CDR1 LGHNA and CDR2 YNFKEQ. V lost 4 bases, J lost 8 bases, and 14 bases stayed unmatched. The CDR3 totals 16 residues. DNA for the CDR3: TGTGCCAGCAGCCCACGGGACAGTGGGGGTTTGGACACCATATATTTT. Translating it yields CASSPRDSGGLDTIYF.